This T cell receptor (beta chain) appears in the sequencing data of a study of T cell changes during pregnancy in multiple sclerosis. Generated by immunoSEQ multiplex PCR, the TCRdb table keeps only in-frame clones and is missing some. The table includes about 27,000 clones, almost 90% detected once. Germline-derived CDR1 and CDR2 are PRHDT and FYEKMQ (reference sequence). Trimming pared 5 bases from V and 5 bases from J, leaving 12 bases between. The CDR3 consists of 13 residues. The sample in question was CD8+ T cells from peripheral blood mononuclear cells, obtained in the second trimester of pregnancy. This TCR was sampled from a female donor with multiple sclerosis, enrolled in a pregnancy study. The V gene is TRBV13, the J gene TRBJ1-2; D not certain. Here the CDR3 reads CASSALRDYGYTF. The CDR3, as DNA: TGTGCCAGCAGCGCTTTGAGGGATTATGGCTACACCTTC.